The 5 T cell receptor beta chains reported below all come from one sample, sequenced in a study of OX40 agonist ivuxolimab in advanced cancers. TCRdb's copy holds only in-frame clones and misses some; the assay was immunoSEQ multiplex PCR. The sample lists about 100,000 clones; 90% were seen once. The sample consisted of CD4+ or CD8+ T cells sorted from blood, taken in a trial of the OX40 agonist ivuxolimab. The receptors were gathered from an adult with an advanced solid tumor such as melanoma, head and neck, liver or kidney cancer.

The CDR3 DNA follows: TGTGCCAGCAGTAGTCATCAGGGACAGGGACATCAGCCCCAGCATTTT. Protein: CASSSHQGQGHQPQHF. The chain carries TRBV28 and TRBJ1-5; 9 bases agree with TRBD1. The CDR3 totals 16 residues. Per germline, CDR1 MDHEN and CDR2 SYDVKM. With V trimmed by 5 bases and J by 5 bases, 10 bases remained unmatched.

CDR3 nucleotide sequence: TGTGCCAGCAATCGCGTCTATGGCTACACCTTC. Its protein product is CASNRVYGYTF. V usage is TRBV6-1 and J usage is TRBJ1-2, with D unclear. Trimming left V 7 bases short and J 4 bases short, with 7 bases between. CDR3 length: 11 residues. Germline V gene data show CDR1 as MNHNS and CDR2 as SASEGT.

A few counts support this clone. The chain joins TRBV30 to TRBJ2-3; D is perhaps TRBD2 (5 bases). CDR1 GTSNPN and CDR2 SVGIG come from the germline V gene (reference sequence). The V end was cut by 3 bases, the J end by 2 bases, with 12 bases between. The CDR3 has 14 amino acids. This chain's CDR3 is CAWSPDGVTDTQYF. The CDR3 DNA reads TGTGCCTGGAGCCCCGACGGGGTCACAGATACGCAGTATTTT. The variable domain in full, with the rest retrieved from reference TRBV30 and TRBJ2-3, is SQTIHQWPATLVQPVGSPLSLECTVEGTSNPNLYWYRQAAGRGLQLLFYSVGIGQISSEVPQNLSASRPQDRQFILSSKKLLLSDSGFYLCAWSPDGVTDTQYFGPGTRLTVL.

This clone is a singleton in its sample. The chain couples TRBV6-5 to TRBJ2-1; D unresolved. Germline V gene data show CDR1 as MNHEY and CDR2 as SVGAGI. The CDR3 runs 14 residues. V was cut by 0 bases and J by 10 bases, with 13 bases left in between. Here the CDR3 reads CASSYSVLRNEQFF. The CDR3 coding sequence is TGTGCCAGCAGTTACTCGGTTTTAAGGAACGAGCAGTTCTTC.

The rearrangement joins TRBV27 to TRBJ2-7; 8 positions agree with TRBD1. Germline-derived CDR1 and CDR2 are MNHEY and SMNVEV (reference sequence). The V segment lost 2 bases and the J segment 2 bases; nucleotides outside the gene matches: 2. The CDR3 spans 14 residues. The CDR3 protein is CASSLRQGPYEQYF. CDR3 in DNA: TGTGCCAGCAGTTTAAGACAGGGGCCCTACGAGCAGTACTTC.